The 27 T cell receptor beta chains reported below all come from one sample, sequenced in a study of T-cell reconstitution after alpha-beta-depleted transplantation in children. Using unique molecular identifiers, the investigators prepared the TCRbeta library. TCRdb re-called the PCR reads with MiXCR, one entry per CDR3 protein. The sample has 600,000 to 700,000 distinct CDR3 sequences, 16% seen once; the top ten hold 0.8% to 1.1%. Sample: PBMCs from the stem cell graft donor, taken from the stem cell graft. The receptors derive from a human donor who donated a stem cell graft to a child with acute myeloid leukemia.

This rearrangement joins TRBV4-2 to TRBJ2-1, with unresolved D. Germline lookup yields CDR1 LGHNA and CDR2 YNFKEQ. The CDR3 covers 12 residues. Trimming removed 1 base at V and 10 bases at J, with 8 bases between. CDR3 in DNA: TGTGCCAGCAGCCAAGGCTTAAGGGAGCAGTTCTTC. This sequence encodes CASSQGLREQFF.

The V call is TRBV7-9, the J call TRBJ2-1; 7 positions match TRBD1. CDR1 is SEHNR, CDR2 FQNEAQ, per germline (reference sequence). With V trimmed by 8 bases and J by 0 bases, 4 bases remained unmatched. The CDR3 extends over 14 amino acids. The CDR3 DNA sequence: TGTGCCAGCGATCGGGACAGCTCCTACAATGAGCAGTTCTTC. Translating it yields CASDRDSSYNEQFF.

In its sample, this clonotype was seen a few times. The chain joins TRBV10-3 to TRBJ2-5, with 9 bases matching TRBD2. V was clipped by 3 bases and J by 2 bases; unmatched bases: 4. The CDR3 contains 15 residues. CDR1 is ENHRY, CDR2 SYGVKD, per germline. This CDR3 reads CAISEGAGGQETQYF. DNA of the CDR3: TGTGCCATCAGTGAAGGGGCGGGGGGGCAAGAGACCCAGTACTTC.

The chain recombines TRBV29-1 with TRBJ2-2, with 8 bases fitting TRBD1. CDR1 and CDR2 (germline): SQVTM, ANQGSEA. This CDR3 is built from 15 residues. The V and J ends lost 7 bases and 5 bases, in that order; junction bases with no gene match: 12. CDR3 in amino acids: CSGTETGGVTGELFF. The CDR3 DNA follows: TGCAGCGGGACCGAAACAGGGGGAGTAACCGGGGAGCTGTTTTTT.

In this sample, this clonotype turned up many times. V is TRBV4-1 and J is TRBJ1-1; the D gene is possibly TRBD1 (5 bases). This CDR3 region has 16 residues. From germline, CDR1 is MGHRA and CDR2 YSYEKL. The V end was cut by 0 bases, the J end by 0 bases, with 11 bases between. The CDR3 nucleotides read TGCGCCAGCAGCCAAGAAATGGGGCGGGTGAACACTGAAGCTTTCTTT. It specifies CASSQEMGRVNTEAFF.

The V and J genes are TRBV5-6 and TRBJ2-1, with 9 bases identical to TRBD2. CDR1 and CDR2 from the germline V gene are SGHDT and YYEEEE. Trimming at V came to 2 bases and at J to 10 bases, leaving 10 bases not matched to a gene. This CDR3 comprises 15 residues. The CDR3 bases are TGTGCCAGCAGCTTACAAGCGGGGGGATTCGGCGAGCAGTTCTTC. This sequence encodes CASSLQAGGFGEQFF.

In its sample, this clonotype was seen many times. V usage is TRBV7-2 and J usage is TRBJ1-1; D uncertain. Germline assignment: CDR1 SGHTA and CDR2 FQGNSA. The ends were cut back, 6 bases at V and 3 bases at J, with 11 bases in the middle. The CDR3 runs 13 residues. In DNA, the CDR3 is TGTGCCAGCAGTGACGTTTTGGACACTGAAGCTTTCTTT. Residues: CASSDVLDTEAFF.

The table lists this clonotype with many counts. This chain links TRBV20-1 with TRBJ1-1; D is ambiguous. V lost 5 bases and J lost 0, with 7 bases in between. Germline V gene sequence: CDR1 DFQATT, CDR2 SNEGSKA (reference sequence). CDR3 length: 12 residues. The DNA of the CDR3 is TGCAGTGCTGCCGAGTTGAACACTGAAGCTTTCTTT. Translated, it gives CSAAELNTEAFF.

Ten or more counts support this clonotype. This chain connects TRBV20-1 to TRBJ2-3; D remains unclear. Germline-derived CDR1 and CDR2 are DFQATT and SNEGSKA (reference sequence). The CDR3 runs 11 residues. The germline V and J ends were trimmed by 5 bases and 3 bases, with 6 bases remaining between them. CDR3 protein: CSAYFTDTQYF. In nucleotides, the CDR3 is TGCAGTGCTTATTTTACAGATACGCAGTATTTT.

This clonotype has at least ten counts. The chain combines TRBV29-1 with TRBJ2-7; possibly TRBD1 for D (5 bases). This CDR3 is built from 13 residues. Between the trimmed V and J ends, which lost 0 bases and 4 bases, there was a span of 10 bases. Germline lookup yields CDR1 SQVTM and CDR2 ANQGSEA. Here the CDR3 DNA reads TGCAGCGTTGAAGAGGGGCAGGAGTACGAGCAGTACTTC. Protein product: CSVEEGQEYEQYF.

This clonotype turned up a few times. V and J are TRBV20-1 and TRBJ1-1; D may be TRBD1 (5 bases). Germline V gene sequence: CDR1 DFQATT, CDR2 SNEGSKA (reference sequence). The CDR3 contains 14 residues. The ends were cut back, 0 bases at V and 3 bases at J, with 11 bases in the middle. CDR3 bases: TGCAGTGCTAGAGAGGGGGTGGGGGACACTGAAGCTTTCTTT. It specifies CSAREGVGDTEAFF.

CDR3 region: CASSMQRGGKTQYF. CDR3 coding DNA: TGTGCCAGCAGTATGCAGCGGGGTGGTAAGACCCAGTACTTC. V gene TRBV6-2 or TRBV6-3 combines with J gene TRBJ2-5; 7 positions agree with TRBD2. The germline V gene has CDR1 MNHEY and CDR2 SVGEGT. This CDR3 contains 14 residues. Losses at the gene ends were 5 bases for V and 6 bases for J; bases not matched to a gene: 9.

This clonotype was detected many times. This chain uses TRBV4-3 with TRBJ1-3; TRBD1 matches 9 bases. This CDR3 region has 13 residues. Germline V gives CDR1 LGHNA, CDR2 YSLEER. Losses at the gene ends were 5 bases for V and 4 bases for J; bases not matched to a gene: 0. The CDR3 DNA follows: TGCGCCAGCAGCGGGACAGGGGGAAACACCATATATTTT. This encodes CASSGTGGNTIYF.

This clonotype was recorded at least ten times. V and J are TRBV29-1 and TRBJ2-1; D perhaps matches TRBD2 (6 bases). The CDR3 sequence is 14 residues long. Trimming removed 7 bases at V and 0 bases at J, with 13 bases between. Germline V gene data show CDR1 as SQVTM and CDR2 as ANQGSEA. CDR3 in amino acids: CSGWRDFSYNEQFF. The CDR3, as DNA: TGCAGCGGGTGGCGGGACTTCTCCTACAATGAGCAGTTCTTC.

The chain recombines TRBV5-5 with TRBJ2-4; TRBD1 is a possible D gene (5 bases). The germline CDR1 and CDR2 sequences are SGHKS and YYEKEE (reference sequence). The CDR3 length is 14 residues. Trimming pared 1 base from V and 13 bases from J, leaving 18 bases between. CDR3 protein: CASSLRVLGPGQYF. CDR3 nucleotides: TGTGCCAGCAGCTTGAGGGTCCTGGGGCCGGGCCAGTACTTC. The variable domain in full, with the rest retrieved from reference TRBV5-5 and TRBJ2-4, is DAGVTQSPTHLIKTRGQQVTLRCSPISGHKSVSWYQQVLGQGPQFIFQYYEKEERGRGNFPDRFSARQFPNYSSELNVNALLLGDSALYLCASSLRVLGPGQYFGAGTRLSVL.

This clonotype has at least ten counts. The V call is TRBV12-3 or TRBV12-4, the J call TRBJ1-1, with 12 nucleotides matching TRBD1. V was pared by 6 bases and J by 0 bases, with 11 bases of the junction left unmatched. The CDR3 spans 18 residues. The CDR3 DNA reads as TGTGCCAGCAGCCTTACCGCCGGGACAGGGGGCATGAACACTGAAGCTTTCTTT. Protein: CASSLTAGTGGMNTEAFF.

The V call is TRBV6-2 or TRBV6-3, the J call TRBJ1-3; no clear D. V was pared by 5 bases and J by 0 bases, with 14 bases between. Germline CDR1 and CDR2: MNHEY and SVGEGT. This CDR3 has 16 residues. As DNA, the CDR3 is TGTGCCAGCAGTATGACTCAACGGAGCTCTGGAAACACCATATATTTT. Protein: CASSMTQRSSGNTIYF.

This clonotype was detected ten times or more. CDR3: CSGTTGYGYTF. CDR3 coding DNA: TGCAGCGGCACAACAGGTTACGGCTACACCTTC. The chain couples TRBV29-1 to TRBJ1-2; TRBD1 is a possible D gene (5 bases). Germline V gene lookup returns CDR1 SQVTM and CDR2 ANQGSEA. V lost 7 bases and J 8 bases, leaving 14 bases between the germline ends. CDR3 size: 11 residues.

This clonotype was seen ten or more times. The rearrangement uses TRBV27 and TRBJ2-1; D might be TRBD1 (7 bases). Germline V CDR1 and CDR2: MNHEY, SMNVEV (reference sequence). Trimming cost V 2 bases and J 4 bases, with 9 bases left between them. The CDR3 extends over 14 amino acids. CDR3 region: CASSLQGGYNEQFF. The CDR3 region has the DNA TGTGCCAGCAGTTTACAGGGGGGATACAATGAGCAGTTCTTC.

The table lists this clonotype with a count of one. A read error is possible here, since a much larger clone lies one base away. The V gene is TRBV20-1, the J gene TRBJ2-5; 12 bases match TRBD2. Germline CDR1 DFQATT, CDR2 SNEGSKA (reference sequence). This CDR3 comprises 16 residues. The CDR3 protein is CCARDLASGGAAAQYF. The CDR3 DNA is TGCTGTGCTAGAGATCTGGCTAGCGGGGGGGCAGCGGCCCAGTACTTC.

The gene calls are TRBV4-3 and TRBJ2-2; weak D call: TRBD1 (6 bases). CDR1 and CDR2 from the germline V gene are LGHNA and YSLEER. V lost 0 bases and J lost 6, with 17 bases in between. The CDR3 length is 17 residues. Here the CDR3 reads CASSQDLGAPKAGELFF. CDR3 nucleotides: TGCGCCAGCAGCCAAGATCTGGGGGCGCCGAAGGCCGGGGAGCTGTTTTTT.

This clonotype was recorded at least ten times. The chain combines TRBV5-1 with TRBJ2-3; 10 positions agree with TRBD2. This CDR3 is 14 amino acids long. CDR1 is SGHRS and CDR2 is YFSETQ in the germline V gene. J lost 0 bases, V lost 7 bases, and 2 bases had no gene match. In DNA form, the CDR3 reads TGCGCCAGCCGGACTAGCGGAAGCACAGATACGCAGTATTTT. Translating it yields CASRTSGSTDTQYF. Together with reference TRBV5-1 and TRBJ2-3, the CDR3 gives the full variable domain: KAGVTQTPRYLIKTRGQQVTLSCSPISGHRSVSWYQQTPGQGLQFLFEYFSETQRNKGNFPGRFSGRQFSNSRSEMNVSTLELGDSALYLCASRTSGSTDTQYFGPGTRLTVL.

The V call is TRBV29-1, the J call TRBJ2-3; 12 bases are a match to TRBD2. Germline trimming cut 6 bases from V and 5 bases from J; bases unmatched to any gene: 9. Germline CDR1 is SQVTM and CDR2 is ANQGSEA. The CDR3 covers 15 residues. The CDR3 loop is CSVGILAGGRDTQYF. Written as DNA, the CDR3 is TGCAGCGTGGGAATTCTAGCGGGGGGGCGAGATACGCAGTATTTT.

This clonotype was observed a handful of times. The rearrangement joins TRBV21-1 to TRBJ2-1; the table's D gene call, TRBD2, was not cross checked with the DNA. TRBV21-1 is noted as a pseudogene. The CDR3 consists of 16 residues. The CDR3 DNA reads as TGTGCCAGCAGCAGAGGGACTAGCGGGGCCTACAATGAGCAGTTCTTC. It encodes CASSRGTSGAYNEQFF.

There are many counts of this clonotype. The chain recombines TRBV20-1 with TRBJ1-5; tentative D call: TRBD1 (6 bases). Germline V lookup: CDR1 DFQATT, CDR2 SNEGSKA (reference sequence). This CDR3 has 13 amino acids. The V gene lost 5 bases and the J gene lost 7 bases, with 15 bases spanning the gap. The CDR3 DNA sequence: TGCAGTGCTCAAGGACAGCCTCACCAGCCCCAGCATTTT. This sequence encodes CSAQGQPHQPQHF.

This clonotype was seen many times. The chain combines TRBV20-1 with TRBJ1-5, with TRBD1 as a possible D gene (5 bases). Germline V gene lookup returns CDR1 DFQATT and CDR2 SNEGSKA (reference sequence). The CDR3 is 16 amino acids. Trimming took off 0 bases at V and 3 bases at J, with 15 bases between the two ends. As DNA, the CDR3 is TGCAGTGCTAGAGATCGGACCGGGGCGGCCAATCAGCCCCAGCATTTT. This translates into CSARDRTGAANQPQHF.

This clonotype was recorded at least ten times. The rearrangement uses TRBV12-3 or TRBV12-4 and TRBJ2-1, with D perhaps assigned TRBD1 or TRBD2 (5 bases each). The CDR3 consists of 12 residues. Deletions cut 5 bases from V and 7 bases from J, with 9 bases between. DNA of the CDR3: TGTGCCAGCAGTACTAGGGGTAATGAGCAGTTCTTC. As protein: CASSTRGNEQFF.